One TCR beta chain is described in this entry. Other DNA variants within this sample encode the same CDR3. The length of the CDR3 is 13 residues. CDR1 SGHTA and CDR2 FQGNSA come from the germline V gene. J gave up 8 bases and V 3 bases, and 3 bases lay outside the gene matches. The data belong to a study of blood T cell repertoires in COVID-19. Assay used: immunoSEQ multiplex PCR; TCRdb lists only in-frame clones, some missing. Of around 310,000 clones listed, around 91% are singletons. The clonotype comes from a woman aged 35 to 49 with COVID-19, enrolled during active disease. This sequence joins TRBV7-2 and TRBJ2-1, with TRBD1 matching 8 bases. The sample comprised peripheral blood. The CDR3 nucleotides are TGTGCCAGCAGCTTGGACAGGGTGGATGAGCAGTTCTTC. This sequence encodes CASSLDRVDEQFF.